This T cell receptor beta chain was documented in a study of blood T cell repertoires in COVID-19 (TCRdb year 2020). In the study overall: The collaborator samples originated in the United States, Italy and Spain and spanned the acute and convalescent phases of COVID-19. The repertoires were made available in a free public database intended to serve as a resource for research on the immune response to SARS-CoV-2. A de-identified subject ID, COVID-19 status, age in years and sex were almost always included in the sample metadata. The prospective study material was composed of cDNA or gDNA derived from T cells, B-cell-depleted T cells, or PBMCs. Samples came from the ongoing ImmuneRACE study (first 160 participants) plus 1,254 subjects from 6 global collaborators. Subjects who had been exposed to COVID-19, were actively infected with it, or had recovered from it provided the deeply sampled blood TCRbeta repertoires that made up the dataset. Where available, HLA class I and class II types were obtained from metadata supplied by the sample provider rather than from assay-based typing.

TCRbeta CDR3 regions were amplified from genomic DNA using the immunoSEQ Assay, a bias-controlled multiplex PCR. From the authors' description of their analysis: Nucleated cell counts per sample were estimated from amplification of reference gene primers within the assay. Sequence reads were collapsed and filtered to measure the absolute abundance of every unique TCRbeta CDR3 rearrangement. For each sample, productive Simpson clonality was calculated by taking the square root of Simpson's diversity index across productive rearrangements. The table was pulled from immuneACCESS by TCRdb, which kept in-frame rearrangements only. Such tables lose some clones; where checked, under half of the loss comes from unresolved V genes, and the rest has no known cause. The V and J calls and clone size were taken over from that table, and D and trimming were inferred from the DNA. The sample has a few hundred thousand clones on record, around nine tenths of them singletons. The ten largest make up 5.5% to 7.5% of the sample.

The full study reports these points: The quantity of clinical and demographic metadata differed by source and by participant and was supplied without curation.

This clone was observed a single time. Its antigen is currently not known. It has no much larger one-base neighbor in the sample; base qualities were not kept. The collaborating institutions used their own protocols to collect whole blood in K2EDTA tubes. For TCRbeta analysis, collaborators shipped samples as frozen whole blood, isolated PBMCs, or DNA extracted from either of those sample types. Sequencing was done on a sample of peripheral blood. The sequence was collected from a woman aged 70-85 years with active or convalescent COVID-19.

The CDR3 has the sequence CASSYQDRVHDGSGNQPQHF. The DNA is as follows: TGTGCCAGCAGTTATCAGGACAGGGTCCACGACGGGAGTGGCAATCAGCCCCAGCATTTT. In this chain, TRBV6-2 or TRBV6-3 is recombined with TRBJ1-5, with 8 bases in between that match TRBD1. Per the germline V gene, MNHEY is the CDR1 and SVGEGT is the CDR2. V is pruned by 3 bases and J by 2 bases, leaving 18 bases of the junction without a gene match. The CDR3 holds 20 amino acids from the cysteine to the phenylalanine. The retained sequence is limited to the CDR3, 60 bases, with the frame set at the first base.